This TCR beta chain was documented in a study of T cells and Merkel cell carcinoma outcomes. The junction had 4 bases not matched to a gene; V was cut back by 0 bases and J by 8 bases. The germline V gene encodes CDR1 MGHDK and CDR2 SYGVNS. The CDR3 is 14 residues long. Some clones are missing from TCRdb's copy, which holds only in-frame ones; the method was immunoSEQ multiplex PCR. The sample records thousands of clones, 80% to 95% being singletons. Sequences were obtained from tumor tissue from Merkel cell carcinoma. This chain joins TRBV25-1 and TRBJ1-2; TRBD1 matches 9 bases. The receptor was isolated from a human donor with Merkel cell carcinoma. DNA for the CDR3: TGTGCCAGCAGTGAATATGGGACAGGGTTCGGCTACACCTTC. Its translation: CASSEYGTGFGYTF.